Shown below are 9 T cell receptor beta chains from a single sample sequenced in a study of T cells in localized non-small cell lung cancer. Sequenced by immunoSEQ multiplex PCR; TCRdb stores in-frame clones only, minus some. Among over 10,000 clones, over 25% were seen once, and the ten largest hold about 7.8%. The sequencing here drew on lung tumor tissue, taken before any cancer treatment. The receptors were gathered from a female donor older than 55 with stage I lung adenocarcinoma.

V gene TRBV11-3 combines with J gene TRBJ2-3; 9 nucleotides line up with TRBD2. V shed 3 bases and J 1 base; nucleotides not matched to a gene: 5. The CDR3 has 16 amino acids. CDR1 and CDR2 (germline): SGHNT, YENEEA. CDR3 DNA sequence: TGTGCCAGCAGCTTCCATAGCGGGAGTGGCACAGATACGCAGTATTTT. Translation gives CASSFHSGSGTDTQYF.

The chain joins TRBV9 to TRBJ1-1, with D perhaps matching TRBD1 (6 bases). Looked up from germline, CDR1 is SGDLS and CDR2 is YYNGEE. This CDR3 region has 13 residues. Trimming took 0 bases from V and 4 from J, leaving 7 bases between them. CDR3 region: CASSVEGGTEAFF. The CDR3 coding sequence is TGTGCCAGCAGCGTAGAGGGGGGCACTGAAGCTTTCTTT.

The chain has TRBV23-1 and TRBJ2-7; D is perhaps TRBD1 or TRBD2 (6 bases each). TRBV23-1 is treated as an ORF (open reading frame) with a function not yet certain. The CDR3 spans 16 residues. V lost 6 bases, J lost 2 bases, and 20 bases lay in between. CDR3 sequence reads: CASSQDLQGRTYEQYF. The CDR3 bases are TGCGCCAGCAGCCAAGATCTCCAGGGGAGGACCTACGAGCAGTACTTC.

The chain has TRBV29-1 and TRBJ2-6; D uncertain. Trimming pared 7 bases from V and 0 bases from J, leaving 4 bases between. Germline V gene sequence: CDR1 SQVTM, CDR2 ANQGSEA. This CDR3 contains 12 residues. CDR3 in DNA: TGCAGCGCCTTCTCTGGGGCCAACGTCCTGACTTTC. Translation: CSAFSGANVLTF.

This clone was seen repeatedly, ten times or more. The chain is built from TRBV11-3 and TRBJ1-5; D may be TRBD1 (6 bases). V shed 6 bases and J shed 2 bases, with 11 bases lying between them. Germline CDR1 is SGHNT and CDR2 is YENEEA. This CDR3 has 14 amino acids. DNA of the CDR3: TGTGCCAGCAGTCCAAGGACAGGCAATCAGCCCCAGCATTTT. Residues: CASSPRTGNQPQHF.

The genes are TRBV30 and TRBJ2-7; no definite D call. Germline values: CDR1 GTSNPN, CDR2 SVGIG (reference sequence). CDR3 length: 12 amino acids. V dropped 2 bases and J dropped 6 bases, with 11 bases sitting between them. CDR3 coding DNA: TGTGCCTGGAGTCTTACCCCTCTCGAGCAGTACTTC. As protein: CAWSLTPLEQYF.

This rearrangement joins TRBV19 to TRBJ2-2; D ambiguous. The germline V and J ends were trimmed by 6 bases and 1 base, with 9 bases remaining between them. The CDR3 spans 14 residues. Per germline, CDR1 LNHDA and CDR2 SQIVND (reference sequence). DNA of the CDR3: TGTGCCAGTAGCCCCACGGTGAACACCGGGGAGCTGTTTTTT. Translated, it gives CASSPTVNTGELFF.

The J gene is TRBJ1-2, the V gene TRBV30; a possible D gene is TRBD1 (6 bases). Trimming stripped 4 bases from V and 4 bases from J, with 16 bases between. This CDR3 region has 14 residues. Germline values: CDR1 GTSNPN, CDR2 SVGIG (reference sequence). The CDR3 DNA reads TGTGCCTGGACCCTGGGGGGGGGCGGCTATGGCTACACCTTC. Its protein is CAWTLGGGGYGYTF.

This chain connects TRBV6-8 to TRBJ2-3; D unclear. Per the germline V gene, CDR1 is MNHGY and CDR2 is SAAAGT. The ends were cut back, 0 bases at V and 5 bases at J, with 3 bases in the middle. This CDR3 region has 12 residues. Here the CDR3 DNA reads TGTGCCAGCAGTTACTCGAAAGATACGCAGTATTTT. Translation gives CASSYSKDTQYF.